The clone carrying this TCR beta chain appeared a few times. This sample was included in a study of human T cells and chemical hapten exposure. The time point was: patch test 2, 6 weeks after DPC sensitization. Treatment reported: therapeutic diphenylcyclopropenone sensitization with weekly scalp DPC. Via MiXCR, TCRdb re-called the RACE reads, giving one row per CDR3 protein. The repertoire consists of 80,000 to 95,000 distinct CDR3 sequences, with approximately 10% occurring once and the leading ten covering under 2.5%. The sample was whole blood, taken in connection with sensitization to the hapten diphenylcyclopropenone (DPC). This TCR derives from a man in his forties or fifties with alopecia areata. Some clones in this sample may be carry-over from other donors' samples.

CDR3 residues: CSAPSGTRRGEQYF. DNA of the CDR3: TGCAGTGCCCCCAGCGGGACTAGGAGAGGCGAGCAGTACTTC. V is TRBV20-1 and J is TRBJ2-7; 8 bases match TRBD2. The CDR3 spans 14 residues. CDR1 and CDR2 (germline): DFQATT, SNEGSKA (reference sequence). Germline trimming cut 6 bases from V and 6 bases from J; bases unmatched to any gene: 13.